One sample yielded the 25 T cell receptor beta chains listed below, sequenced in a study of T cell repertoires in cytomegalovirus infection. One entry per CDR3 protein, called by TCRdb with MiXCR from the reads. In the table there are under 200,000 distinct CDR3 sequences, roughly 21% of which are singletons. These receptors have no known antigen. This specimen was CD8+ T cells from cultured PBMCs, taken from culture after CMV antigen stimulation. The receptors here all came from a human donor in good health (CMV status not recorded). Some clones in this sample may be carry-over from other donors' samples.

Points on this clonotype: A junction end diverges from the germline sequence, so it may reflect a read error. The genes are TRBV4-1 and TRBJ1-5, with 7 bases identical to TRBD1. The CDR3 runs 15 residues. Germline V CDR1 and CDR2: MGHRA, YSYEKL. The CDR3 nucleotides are TGTGCCAGCAGCCGAGGGGGCGGGATCAATCAGCCCCAGCATTTT. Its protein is CASSRGGGINQPQHF.

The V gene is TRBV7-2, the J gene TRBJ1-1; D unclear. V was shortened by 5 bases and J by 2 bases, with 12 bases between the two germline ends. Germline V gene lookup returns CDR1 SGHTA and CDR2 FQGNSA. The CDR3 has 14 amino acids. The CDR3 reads CASSLPRHNTEAFF. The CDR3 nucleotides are TGTGCCAGCAGCCTTCCGCGGCATAACACTGAAGCTTTCTTT.

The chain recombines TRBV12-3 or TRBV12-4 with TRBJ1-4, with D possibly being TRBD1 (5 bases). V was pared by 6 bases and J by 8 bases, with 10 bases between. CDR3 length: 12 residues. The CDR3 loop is CASSQQGEKLFF. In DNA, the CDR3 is TGTGCCAGCAGCCAGCAGGGCGAAAAACTGTTTTTT.

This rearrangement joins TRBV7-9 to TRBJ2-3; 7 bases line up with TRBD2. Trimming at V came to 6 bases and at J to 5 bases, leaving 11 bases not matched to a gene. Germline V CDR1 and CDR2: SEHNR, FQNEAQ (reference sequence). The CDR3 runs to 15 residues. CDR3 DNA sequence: TGTGCCAGCAGTACGGAGCGGGGAGGTCGAGATACGCAGTATTTT. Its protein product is CASSTERGGRDTQYF. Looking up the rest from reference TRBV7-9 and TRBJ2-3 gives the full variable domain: DTGVSQNPRHKITKRGQNVTFRCDPISEHNRLYWYRQTLGQGPEFLTYFQNEAQLEKSRLLSDRFSAERPKGSFSTLEIQRTEQGDSAMYLCASSTERGGRDTQYFGPGTRLTVL.

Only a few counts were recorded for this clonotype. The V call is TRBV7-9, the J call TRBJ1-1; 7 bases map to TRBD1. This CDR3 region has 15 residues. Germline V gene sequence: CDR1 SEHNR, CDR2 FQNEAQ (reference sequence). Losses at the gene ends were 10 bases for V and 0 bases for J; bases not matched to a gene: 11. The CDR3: CATTDRNLMNTEAFF. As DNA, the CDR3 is TGTGCCACCACGGACAGGAACCTTATGAACACTGAAGCTTTCTTT.

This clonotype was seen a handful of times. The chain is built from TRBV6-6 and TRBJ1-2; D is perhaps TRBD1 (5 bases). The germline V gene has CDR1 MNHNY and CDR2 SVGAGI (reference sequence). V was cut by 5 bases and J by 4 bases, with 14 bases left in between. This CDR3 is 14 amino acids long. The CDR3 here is CASSTIDSVYGYTF. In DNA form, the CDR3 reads TGTGCCAGCAGTACCATCGACAGCGTCTATGGCTACACCTTC.

In DNA, the CDR3 is TGTGCCAGCAGTTACTCGACCCAATCAGCTGAAGCTTTCTTT. It specifies CASSYSTQSAEAFF. This chain uses TRBV6-8 with TRBJ1-1, with unresolved D. This CDR3 spans 14 amino acids. V dropped 0 bases and J dropped 6 bases, with 11 bases sitting between them. The germline CDR1 and CDR2 sequences are MNHGY and SAAAGT.

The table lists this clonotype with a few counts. CDR3 amino acids: CASFTRADEQFF. The CDR3 DNA is TGTGCCAGCTTTACGAGGGCGGATGAGCAGTTCTTC. V gene TRBV27 combines with J gene TRBJ2-1, with D possibly matching TRBD2 (5 bases). The V gene's germline CDR1 is MNHEY and CDR2 SMNVEV (reference sequence). The CDR3 consists of 12 residues. Trimming shortened V by 8 bases and J by 8 bases, and 13 bases separated the two germline ends.

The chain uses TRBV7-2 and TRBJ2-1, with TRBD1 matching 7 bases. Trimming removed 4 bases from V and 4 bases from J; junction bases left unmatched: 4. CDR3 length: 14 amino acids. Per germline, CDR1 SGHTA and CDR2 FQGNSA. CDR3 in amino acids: CASSSRDSYNEQFF. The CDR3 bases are TGTGCCAGCAGCTCTAGGGACAGTTACAATGAGCAGTTCTTC.

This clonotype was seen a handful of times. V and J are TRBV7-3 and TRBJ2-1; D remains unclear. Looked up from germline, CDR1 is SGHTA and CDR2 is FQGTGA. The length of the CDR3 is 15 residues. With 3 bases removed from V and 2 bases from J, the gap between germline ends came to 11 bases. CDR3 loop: CASSLMVGPYNEQFF. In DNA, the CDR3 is TGTGCCAGCAGCTTGATGGTCGGCCCCTACAATGAGCAGTTCTTC.

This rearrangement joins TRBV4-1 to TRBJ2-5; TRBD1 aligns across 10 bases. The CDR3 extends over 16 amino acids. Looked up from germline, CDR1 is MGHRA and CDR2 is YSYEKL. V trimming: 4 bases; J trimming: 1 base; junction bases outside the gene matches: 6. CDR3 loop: CASSLVRDRGQETQYF. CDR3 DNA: TGCGCCAGCAGCCTCGTGCGGGACAGGGGCCAAGAGACCCAGTACTTC.

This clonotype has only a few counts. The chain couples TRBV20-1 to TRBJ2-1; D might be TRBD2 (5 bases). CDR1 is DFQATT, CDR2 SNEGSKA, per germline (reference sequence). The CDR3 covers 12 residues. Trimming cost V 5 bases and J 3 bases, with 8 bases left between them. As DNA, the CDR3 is TGCAGTGCTCCCCGGGACTACAATGAGCAGTTCTTC. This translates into CSAPRDYNEQFF.

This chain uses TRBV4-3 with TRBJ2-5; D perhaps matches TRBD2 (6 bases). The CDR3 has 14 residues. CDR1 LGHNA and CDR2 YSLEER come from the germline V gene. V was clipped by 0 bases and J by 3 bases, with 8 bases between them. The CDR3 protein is CASSQDPGEETQYF. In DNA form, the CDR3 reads TGCGCCAGCAGCCAAGATCCGGGGGAAGAGACCCAGTACTTC.

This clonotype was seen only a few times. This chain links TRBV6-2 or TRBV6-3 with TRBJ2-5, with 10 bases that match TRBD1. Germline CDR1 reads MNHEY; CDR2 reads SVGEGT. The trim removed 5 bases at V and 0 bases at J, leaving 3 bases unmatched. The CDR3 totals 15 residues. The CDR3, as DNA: TGTGCCAGCAGTACGGGACAGGGGTACCAAGAGACCCAGTACTTC. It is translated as CASSTGQGYQETQYF.

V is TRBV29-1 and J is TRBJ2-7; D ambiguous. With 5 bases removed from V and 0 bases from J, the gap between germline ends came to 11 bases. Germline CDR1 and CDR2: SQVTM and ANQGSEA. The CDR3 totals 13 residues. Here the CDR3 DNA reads TGCAGCGTTACAGAACCGAACTCCTACGAGCAGTACTTC. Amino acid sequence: CSVTEPNSYEQYF.

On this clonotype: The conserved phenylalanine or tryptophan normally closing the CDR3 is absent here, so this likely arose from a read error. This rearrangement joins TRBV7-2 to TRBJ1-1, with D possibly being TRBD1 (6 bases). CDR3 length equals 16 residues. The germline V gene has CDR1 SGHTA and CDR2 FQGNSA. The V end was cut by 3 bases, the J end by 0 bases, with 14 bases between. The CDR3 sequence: CASSLKPGHLNTEAFS. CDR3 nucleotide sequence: TGTGCCAGCAGCTTGAAGCCGGGACATCTGAACACTGAAGCTTTCTCT.

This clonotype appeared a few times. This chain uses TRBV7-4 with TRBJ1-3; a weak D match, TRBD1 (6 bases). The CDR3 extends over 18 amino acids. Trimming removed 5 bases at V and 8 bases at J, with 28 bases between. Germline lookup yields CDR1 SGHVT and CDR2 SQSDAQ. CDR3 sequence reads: CASSPTFDRSLRTDTIYF. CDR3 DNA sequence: TGTGCCAGCAGCCCAACCTTCGACAGGTCCCTAAGGACGGACACCATATATTTT.

Here the CDR3 DNA reads TGCGCCAGCAGCCAAGTTGGCCAGAGGGACATTCAGTACTTC. This sequence encodes CASSQVGQRDIQYF. This chain joins TRBV4-3 and TRBJ2-4; tentatively, D is TRBD2 (5 bases). The CDR3 length is 14 residues. Germline V lookup: CDR1 LGHNA, CDR2 YSLEER. Trimming cost V 1 base and J 8 bases, with 12 bases left between them.

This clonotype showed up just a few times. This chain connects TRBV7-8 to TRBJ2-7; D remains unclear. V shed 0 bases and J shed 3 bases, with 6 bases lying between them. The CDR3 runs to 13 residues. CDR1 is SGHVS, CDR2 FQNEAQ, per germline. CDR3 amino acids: CASSLASYYEQYF. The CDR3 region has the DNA TGTGCCAGCAGCTTAGCGTCCTACTACGAGCAGTACTTC. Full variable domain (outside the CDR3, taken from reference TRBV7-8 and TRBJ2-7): GAGVSQSPRYKVAKRGQDVALRCDPISGHVSLFWYQQALGQGPEFLTYFQNEAQLDKSGLPSDRFFAERPEGSVSTLKIQRTQQEDSAVYLCASSLASYYEQYFGPGTRLTVT.

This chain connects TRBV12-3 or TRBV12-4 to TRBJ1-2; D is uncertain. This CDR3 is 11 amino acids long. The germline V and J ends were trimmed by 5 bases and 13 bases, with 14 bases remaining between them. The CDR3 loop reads CASSRSTACTF. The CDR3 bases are TGTGCCAGCAGTCGTTCCACGGCCTGCACCTTC.

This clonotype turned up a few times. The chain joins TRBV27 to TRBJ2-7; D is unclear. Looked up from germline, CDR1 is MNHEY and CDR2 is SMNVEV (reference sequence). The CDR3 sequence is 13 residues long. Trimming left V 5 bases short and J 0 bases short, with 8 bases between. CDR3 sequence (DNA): TGTGCCAGCAGTCCGAGTTTCTCCTACGAGCAGTACTTC. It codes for CASSPSFSYEQYF.

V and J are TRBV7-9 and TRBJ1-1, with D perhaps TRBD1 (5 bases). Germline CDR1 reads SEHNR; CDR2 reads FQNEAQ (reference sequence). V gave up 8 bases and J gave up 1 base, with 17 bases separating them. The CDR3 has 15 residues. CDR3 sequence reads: CASSSGGMANTEAFF. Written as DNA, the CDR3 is TGTGCCAGCTCTTCCGGGGGGATGGCGAACACTGAAGCTTTCTTT. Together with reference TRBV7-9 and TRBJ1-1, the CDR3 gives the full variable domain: DTGVSQNPRHKITKRGQNVTFRCDPISEHNRLYWYRQTLGQGPEFLTYFQNEAQLEKSRLLSDRFSAERPKGSFSTLEIQRTEQGDSAMYLCASSSGGMANTEAFFGQGTRLTVV.

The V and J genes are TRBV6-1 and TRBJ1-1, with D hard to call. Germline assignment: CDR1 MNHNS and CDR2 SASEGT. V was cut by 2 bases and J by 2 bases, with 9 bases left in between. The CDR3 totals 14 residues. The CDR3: CASSEMAANTEAFF. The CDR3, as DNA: TGTGCCAGCAGTGAAATGGCAGCTAACACTGAAGCTTTCTTT.

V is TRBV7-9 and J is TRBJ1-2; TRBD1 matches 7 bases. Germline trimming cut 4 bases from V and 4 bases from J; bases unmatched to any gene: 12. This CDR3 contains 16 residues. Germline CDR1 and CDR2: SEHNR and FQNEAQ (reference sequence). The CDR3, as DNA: TGTGCCAGCAGCTGGACGACAGGGATTCATCTCTATGGCTACACCTTC. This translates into CASSWTTGIHLYGYTF.

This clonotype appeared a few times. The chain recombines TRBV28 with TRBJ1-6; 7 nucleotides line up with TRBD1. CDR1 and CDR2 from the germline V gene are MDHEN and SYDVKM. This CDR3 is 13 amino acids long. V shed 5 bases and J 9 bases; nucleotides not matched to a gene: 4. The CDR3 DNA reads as TGTGCCAGCAGTACAGGGGAGACTTCACCCCTCCACTTT. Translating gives CASSTGETSPLHF.